These 9 T cell receptor beta chains came from one sample sequenced in a study of T-cell reconstitution after alpha-beta-depleted transplantation in children. Preparing the TCRbeta library involved the use of unique molecular identifiers. MiXCR, run by TCRdb on the PCR reads, gives a single entry per CDR3 protein. The sample yields more than 85,000 distinct CDR3 sequences, 4.5% to 7.5% seen once. Sample: PBMCs, mostly from graft donor cells, taken 60 days after TCRalphabeta/CD19-depleted stem cell transplant. The receptors were gathered from a female patient aged 2-10 years who had a stem cell transplant for Fanconi anemia, so the T cells may come from the graft donor.

A few counts support this clonotype. The chain links TRBV7-9 to TRBJ1-1, with D tentatively TRBD1 (5 bases). CDR3 size: 13 residues. Trimming took off 3 bases at V and 4 bases at J, with 9 bases between the two ends. Germline CDR1 reads SEHNR; CDR2 reads FQNEAQ (reference sequence). CDR3 loop: CASSFSGTTEAFF. The CDR3, as DNA: TGTGCCAGCAGCTTCTCAGGGACCACTGAAGCTTTCTTT.

This clonotype was seen ten or more times. V is TRBV2 and J is TRBJ2-7; tentatively, D is TRBD1 (6 bases). The CDR3 totals 14 residues. CDR1 and CDR2 from the germline V gene are SNHLY and FYNNEI. V lost 6 bases and J 3 bases, leaving 15 bases between the germline ends. CDR3 bases: TGTGCCAGCAGGGCAGACAGGATAGTCTACGAGCAGTACTTC. It translates to CASRADRIVYEQYF. The full variable domain, rest sourced from reference TRBV2 and TRBJ2-7, is EPEVTQTPSHQVTQMGQEVILRCVPISNHLYFYWYRQILGQKVEFLVSFYNNEISEKSEIFDDQFSVERPDGSNFTLKIRSTKLEDSAMYFCASRADRIVYEQYFGPGTRLTVT.

This clonotype was seen ten or more times. This chain links TRBV5-6 with TRBJ2-5; TRBD1 might be the D (6 bases). The CDR3 sequence is 14 residues long. Germline V gives CDR1 SGHDT, CDR2 YYEEEE. The V gene lost 1 base and the J gene lost 6 bases, with 13 bases spanning the gap. The CDR3 here is CASSLITGLKTQYF. CDR3 nucleotides: TGTGCCAGCAGCTTGATTACAGGGTTGAAGACCCAGTACTTC.

The V call is TRBV20-1, the J call TRBJ2-3, with 9 positions matching TRBD2. This CDR3 spans 13 amino acids. Germline-derived CDR1 and CDR2 are DFQATT and SNEGSKA (reference sequence). Trimming removed 5 bases from V and 6 bases from J; junction bases left unmatched: 6. This CDR3 is CSASSGIHDTQYF. CDR3 DNA: TGCAGTGCTTCTAGCGGGATCCACGATACGCAGTATTTT.

This clonotype was seen ten or more times. This chain joins TRBV28 and TRBJ1-1; D ambiguous. V shed 5 bases and J shed 0 bases, with 1 base lying between them. Germline values: CDR1 MDHEN, CDR2 SYDVKM. There are 11 residues in the CDR3. The CDR3 DNA follows: TGTGCCAGCAGTATGAACACTGAAGCTTTCTTT. This encodes CASSMNTEAFF.

The sample holds many counts of this clonotype. The V and J genes are TRBV4-1 and TRBJ2-3; D unresolved. Looked up from germline, CDR1 is MGHRA and CDR2 is YSYEKL. Between the trimmed V and J ends, which lost 0 bases and 4 bases, there was a span of 8 bases. The CDR3 runs 14 residues. CDR3 sequence: CASSQDPVADTQYF. The CDR3 DNA sequence: TGCGCCAGCAGCCAAGACCCCGTCGCAGATACGCAGTATTTT.

V usage is TRBV3-1 and J usage is TRBJ2-5; D uncertain. V was cut by 1 base and J by 5 bases, with 5 bases left in between. Germline V CDR1 and CDR2: LGHDT, YNNKEL (reference sequence). The CDR3 is 12 residues long. CDR3 in amino acids: CASSQGLETQYF. Written as DNA, the CDR3 is TGTGCCAGCAGCCAAGGGTTGGAGACCCAGTACTTC.

The sample holds a few counts of this clonotype. The V gene is TRBV10-3, the J gene TRBJ2-7; no firm D call. V lost 6 bases and J lost 3, with 15 bases in between. This CDR3 has 14 residues. Germline CDR1 and CDR2: ENHRY and SYGVKD. The CDR3 loop reads CAIRETRPNYEQYF. In DNA, the CDR3 is TGTGCCATCAGAGAAACACGGCCGAACTACGAGCAGTACTTC.

The sample holds many counts of this clonotype. At one end the junction does not follow the germline gene, possibly because of a read error. The CDR3 DNA is TGTGCCAGCAGCCTAGCGGCGAACACCGGGGAGCTGTTTTTT. As protein: CASSLAANTGELFF. The chain recombines TRBV7-2 with TRBJ2-2; 7 positions match TRBD2. Germline loops: CDR1 SGHTA, CDR2 FQGNSA. The CDR3 totals 14 residues.